This is a list of T cell receptor beta chains from one sample in a study of blood T cell repertoires in COVID-19. The table came from immunoSEQ multiplex PCR; TCRdb's copy has only in-frame clones and leaves some out. The sample has 150,000 or so clones, roughly 84% seen once. Sequenced sample: PBMCs or T cells enriched from blood (not recorded which). The receptors stem from a woman aged 45-65 years who had been exposed to COVID-19. Each CDR3 is given with its conserved first and last residue. A D gene is named only where the DNA matches it firmly. Not all rows give a size; the values are once, few, many and, for expanded clones, a class.

cdr3_length | d_call | j_call | v_call | clone_size | cdr3_aa | cdr3_nt
15 | TRBD1 | TRBJ2-7 | TRBV2 | NA | CASSDGQGRLGEQYF | TGTGCCAGCAGCGACGGACAGGGAAGATTGGGCGAGCAGTACTTC
14 | NA | TRBJ1-6 | TRBV10-1 | NA | CASSEFRGNSPLHF | TGCGCCAGCAGTGAGTTCCGAGGGAATTCACCCCTCCACTTT
14 | NA | TRBJ2-7 | TRBV27 | NA | CASSSLGVSYEQYF | TGTGCCAGCAGTTCTCTCGGAGTCTCCTACGAGCAGTACTTC
14 | NA | TRBJ1-2 | TRBV28 | NA | CASSLHPGLYGYTF | TGTGCCAGCAGTTTACACCCAGGCCTCTATGGCTACACCTTC
13 | TRBD1 | TRBJ1-4 | TRBV12-3/TRBV12-4 | few | CASTRTGSEKLFF | TGTGCCAGCACTCGGACAGGGAGTGAAAAACTGTTTTTT
13 | TRBD1 | TRBJ1-2 | TRBV2 | few | CASSARQGYGYTF | TGTGCCAGCAGTGCACGACAGGGCTATGGCTACACCTTC
13 | TRBD1 | TRBJ1-5 | TRBV7-9 | NA | CASGTGVNQPQHF | TGTGCCAGCGGGACAGGGGTAAATCAGCCCCAGCATTTT
17 | TRBD2 | TRBJ2-1 | TRBV20-1 | NA | CSASMGLAASGYNEQFF | TGCAGTGCTAGTATGGGACTAGCGGCCTCGGGGTACAATGAGCAGTTCTTC
16 | NA | TRBJ1-2 | TRBV5-5 | NA | CASSLMAQGRSGGYTF | TGTGCCAGCAGCTTGATGGCGCAGGGAAGAAGTGGAGGCTACACCTTC
15 | NA | TRBJ1-2 | TRBV4-1 | NA | CASSQERGYNYGYTF | TGCGCCAGCAGCCAAGAACGGGGGTATAACTATGGCTACACCTTC
14 | TRBD1 | TRBJ2-5 | TRBV9 | NA | CASSAGQGTKTQYF | TGTGCCAGCAGCGCGGGACAGGGGACCAAGACCCAGTACTTC
16 | TRBD2 | TRBJ2-1 | TRBV4-2 | NA | CASSHSLAGSYNEQFF | TGTGCCAGCAGCCACTCTCTAGCGGGATCTTACAATGAGCAGTTCTTC